The rows below give T cell receptor beta chains drawn from one sample of a study of OX40 agonist ivuxolimab in advanced cancers. Clones were sequenced by immunoSEQ multiplex PCR, and TCRdb holds only the in-frame ones, with some missing. The profile shows 79,000 or so clones, 85% of them singletons. Sequences were derived from CD4+ or CD8+ T cells sorted from blood, sampled in a trial of the OX40 agonist ivuxolimab. All receptors come from an adult with an advanced solid tumor such as melanoma, head and neck, liver or kidney cancer. Both conserved end residues are trimmed from each CDR3.

TRBJ2-3 | TRBV7-2 | ASRPPGLGSDTQY
TRBJ2-5 | TRBV11-2 | ASSPQETQY
TRBJ2-2 | TRBV2 | ASSGRLAAGELF
TRBJ1-2 | TRBV2 | ASSQGNYGYT
TRBJ1-6 | TRBV30 | AWSGQGARNSPLH
TRBJ1-1 | TRBV6-6 | ASTPGQGGTEAF
TRBJ2-7 | TRBV7-8 | ASSLRDRGLYEQY
TRBJ1-3 | TRBV6-6 | ASSRPRATSGNTIY
TRBJ2-3 | TRBV5-4 | ASSARDSTDTQY
TRBJ2-2 | TRBV5-6 | ASSDQGDYLELGELF
TRBJ2-7 | TRBV6-5 | ASSRDRGSYEQY
TRBJ1-6 | TRBV7-6 | ASSSGGAGGSPLH
TRBJ1-1 | TRBV4-3 | ASSQEWGEAF
TRBJ1-4 | TRBV18 | ASSPPRQGGLEKLF
TRBJ2-7 | TRBV4-3 | ASSQGTSGGSYEQY
TRBJ2-7 | TRBV6-1 | ASSGQGASYEQY
TRBJ2-1 | TRBV7-2 | ASSLEVRSYNEQF
TRBJ2-7 | TRBV30 | AWQGASYEQY
TRBJ2-5 | TRBV7-9 | ASSLGRGPSETQY
TRBJ1-4 | TRBV9 | ASSLDPIEKLF
TRBJ2-2 | TRBV2 | ASTLQGGRTGELF
TRBJ1-2 | TRBV7-9 | ASSFGALYGYT
TRBJ2-3 | TRBV7-9 | ASSLEGSSGGYTDTQY
TRBJ1-2 | TRBV27 | ASSLLGQGYNYGYT
TRBJ2-5 | TRBV7-3 | ASSPGGLFKETQY
TRBJ1-1 | TRBV4-1 | ASSQVRGHTGNTEAF
TRBJ2-3 | TRBV6-5 | ASSYSSGSSTDTQY
TRBJ1-5 | TRBV7-3 | ASSLTGSNQPQH
TRBJ2-3 | TRBV9 | ASSVSFGTSGGFTDTQY
TRBJ2-2 | TRBV10-3 | AISELGTGNTGELF
TRBJ2-1 | TRBV9 | ASSPRQGNNEQF